The 8 T cell receptor beta chains in this list originate from one sample, sequenced in a study of ipilimumab plus nivolumab after autologous stem cell transplantation. Some clones are missing from TCRdb's copy, which holds only in-frame ones; the method was immunoSEQ multiplex PCR. Found here are several thousand clones, roughly nine tenths of them singletons; the top ten hold 20% to 25%. Sequenced material: PBMCs, taken in a trial of ipilimumab plus nivolumab as post-transplant consolidation. These receptors were collected from a male donor with multiple myeloma.

CDR3 sequence (DNA): TGCAGCGCCGGAGGCTTGGCGGATGGGGCCAACGTCCTGACTTTC. This sequence encodes CSAGGLADGANVLTF. The chain combines TRBV29-1 with TRBJ2-6; tentative D call: TRBD2 (5 bases). The CDR3 runs to 15 residues. Germline-derived CDR1 and CDR2 are SQVTM and ANQGSEA. Trimming stripped 7 bases from V and 3 bases from J, with 16 bases between.

The V and J genes are TRBV2 and TRBJ1-5, with 7 bases aligning to TRBD1. Looked up from germline, CDR1 is SNHLY and CDR2 is FYNNEI. This CDR3 spans 14 amino acids. Trimming removed 6 bases from V and 3 bases from J; junction bases left unmatched: 5. The CDR3 coding sequence is TGTGCCAGCAGCTGGACAGGTTTCAATCAGCCCCAGCATTTT. It codes for CASSWTGFNQPQHF. The complete variable domain, with remaining parts taken from reference TRBV2 and TRBJ1-5, reads EPEVTQTPSHQVTQMGQEVILRCVPISNHLYFYWYRQILGQKVEFLVSFYNNEISEKSEIFDDQFSVERPDGSNFTLKIRSTKLEDSAMYFCASSWTGFNQPQHFGDGTRLSIL.

The rearrangement links TRBV6-1 to TRBJ2-1; perhaps TRBD1 as D (6 bases). V was pared by 1 base and J by 7 bases, with 14 bases between. Per germline, CDR1 MNHNS and CDR2 SASEGT. The CDR3 loop spans 15 amino acids. The CDR3 here is CASSEGVGTMNEQFF. CDR3 sequence (DNA): TGTGCCAGCAGTGAAGGCGTAGGGACAATGAATGAGCAGTTCTTC.

The rearrangement links TRBV28 to TRBJ2-2, with 7 bases aligning to TRBD2. The CDR3 length is 14 residues. V gave up 3 bases and J gave up 6 bases; unmatched junction bases: 4. Germline CDR1 reads MDHEN; CDR2 reads SYDVKM. This chain's CDR3 is CASSFGGWAGELFF. The CDR3 DNA is TGTGCCAGCAGTTTCGGGGGGTGGGCCGGGGAGCTGTTTTTT.

This chain joins TRBV5-1 and TRBJ2-7, with 13 bases fitting TRBD2. V lost 2 bases, J lost 3 bases, and 2 bases stayed unmatched. This CDR3 has 15 amino acids. Germline CDR1 is SGHRS and CDR2 is YFSETQ. CDR3 nucleotide sequence: TGCGCCAGCAGCTTCGGACTAGCGGGAGTCTACGAGCAGTACTTC. Translating gives CASSFGLAGVYEQYF.

This clone was seen only once. V gene TRBV6-5 combines with J gene TRBJ1-2; D remains unclear. Germline CDR1 reads MNHEY; CDR2 reads SVGAGI. The CDR3 runs 13 residues. Trimming cost V 6 bases and J 8 bases, with 16 bases left between them. CDR3 residues: CASSPRRVQGYTF. As DNA, the CDR3 is TGTGCCAGCAGCCCGCGGCGCGTTCAGGGCTACACCTTC.

The genes are TRBV19 and TRBJ2-4; 8 bases are shared with TRBD1. Germline-derived CDR1 and CDR2 are LNHDA and SQIVND (reference sequence). After removal of 6 bases from V and 0 bases from J, the junction contained 4 bases not matched to a gene. The CDR3 is 15 amino acids. Here the CDR3 reads CASRGQVLAKNIQYF. CDR3 coding DNA: TGTGCCAGTAGGGGACAGGTCCTAGCCAAAAACATTCAGTACTTC.

J is TRBJ1-3 and V is TRBV18; tentative D call: TRBD1 (6 bases). V lost 4 bases, J lost 4 bases, and 11 bases lay in between. This CDR3 spans 14 amino acids. The germline CDR1 and CDR2 sequences are KGHSH and LQKENI. CDR3 residues: CASSRNREGNTIYF. The CDR3 coding sequence is TGTGCCAGCTCACGGAACAGGGAAGGAAACACCATATATTTT. Supplemented by reference TRBV18 and TRBJ1-3, the full variable domain reads NAGVMQNPRHLVRRRGQEARLRCSPMKGHSHVYWYRQLPEEGLKFMVYLQKENIIDESGMPKERFSAEFPKEGPSILRIQQVVRGDSAAYFCASSRNREGNTIYFGEGSWLTVV.